This T cell receptor beta chain was recovered during a study of blood T cell repertoires in COVID-19. TCRdb's copy holds only in-frame clones and misses some; the assay was immunoSEQ multiplex PCR. The sample includes some 320,000 clones, 80% to 90% of them seen just once. The V and J ends lost 4 bases and 6 bases respectively, with 9 bases between them. This CDR3 region has 12 residues. The germline gives CDR1 MGHDK, CDR2 SYGVNS. Source material: PBMCs or T cells enriched from blood (not recorded which). The chain is built from TRBV25-1 and TRBJ1-2; possible D gene TRBD1, 5 bases. The receptor was isolated from a young woman who had recovered from COVID-19. The CDR3 DNA reads TGTGCCAGCAGTGCGGGACTCCATGGCTACACCTTC. Translated, it gives CASSAGLHGYTF.